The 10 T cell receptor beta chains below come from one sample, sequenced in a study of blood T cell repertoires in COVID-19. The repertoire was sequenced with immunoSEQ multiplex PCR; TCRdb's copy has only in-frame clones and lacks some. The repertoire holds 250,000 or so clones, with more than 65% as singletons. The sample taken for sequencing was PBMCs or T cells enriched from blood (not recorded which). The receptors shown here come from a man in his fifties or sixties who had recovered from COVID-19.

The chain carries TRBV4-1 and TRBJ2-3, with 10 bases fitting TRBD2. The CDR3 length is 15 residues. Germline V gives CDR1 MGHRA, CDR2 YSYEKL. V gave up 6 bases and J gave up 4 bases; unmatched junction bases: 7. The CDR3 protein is CASRAAGGWADTQYF. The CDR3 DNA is TGCGCCAGCAGGGCAGCGGGGGGGTGGGCAGATACGCAGTATTTT.

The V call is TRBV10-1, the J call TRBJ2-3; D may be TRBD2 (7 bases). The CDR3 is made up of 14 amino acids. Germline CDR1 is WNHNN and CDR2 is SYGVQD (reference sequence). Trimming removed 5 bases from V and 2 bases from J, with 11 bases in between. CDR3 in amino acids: CASSPGGVTDTQYF. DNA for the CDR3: TGCGCCAGCAGTCCGGGGGGCGTCACAGATACGCAGTATTTT.

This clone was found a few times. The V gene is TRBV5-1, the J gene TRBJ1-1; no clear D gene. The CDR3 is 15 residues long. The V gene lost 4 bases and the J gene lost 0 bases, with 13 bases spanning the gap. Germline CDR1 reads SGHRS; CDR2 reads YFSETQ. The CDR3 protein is CASSRVRGMNTEAFF. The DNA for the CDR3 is TGCGCCAGCAGCCGGGTCCGCGGTATGAACACTGAAGCTTTCTTT.

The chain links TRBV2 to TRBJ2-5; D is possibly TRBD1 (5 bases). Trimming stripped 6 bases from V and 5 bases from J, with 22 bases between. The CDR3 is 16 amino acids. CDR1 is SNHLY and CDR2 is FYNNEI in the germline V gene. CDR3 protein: CASSRVDTELGETQYF. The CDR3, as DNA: TGTGCCAGCAGCAGGGTCGACACCGAGCTAGGGGAGACCCAGTACTTC.

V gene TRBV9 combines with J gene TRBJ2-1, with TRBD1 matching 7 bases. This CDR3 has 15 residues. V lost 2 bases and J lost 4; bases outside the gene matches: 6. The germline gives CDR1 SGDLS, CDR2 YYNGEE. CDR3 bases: TGTGCCAGCAGCGTCGCCAGGGGGTCATACAATGAGCAGTTCTTC. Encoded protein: CASSVARGSYNEQFF.

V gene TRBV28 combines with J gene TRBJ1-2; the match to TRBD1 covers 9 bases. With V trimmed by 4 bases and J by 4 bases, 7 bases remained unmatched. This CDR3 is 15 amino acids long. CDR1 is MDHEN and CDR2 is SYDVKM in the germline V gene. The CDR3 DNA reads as TGTGCCAGCAGTTCCACTGGACAGGGGTTCTATGGCTACACCTTC. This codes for CASSSTGQGFYGYTF.

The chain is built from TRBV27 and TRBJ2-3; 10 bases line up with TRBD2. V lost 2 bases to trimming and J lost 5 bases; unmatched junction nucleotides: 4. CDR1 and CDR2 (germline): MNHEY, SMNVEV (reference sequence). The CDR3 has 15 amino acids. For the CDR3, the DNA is TGTGCCAGCAGTTTAGGGTTAGCGGGGGGAGATACGCAGTATTTT. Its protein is CASSLGLAGGDTQYF.

Here the CDR3 DNA reads TGTGCCATCGAGTCGAGGGCTAGCGGGGGGGCTACAGATACGCAGTATTTT. Residues: CAIESRASGGATDTQYF. The chain carries TRBV10-3 and TRBJ2-3; TRBD2 aligns across 12 bases. The germline V gene has CDR1 ENHRY and CDR2 SYGVKD. The trim removed 8 bases at V and 3 bases at J, leaving 12 bases unmatched. The CDR3 contains 17 residues.

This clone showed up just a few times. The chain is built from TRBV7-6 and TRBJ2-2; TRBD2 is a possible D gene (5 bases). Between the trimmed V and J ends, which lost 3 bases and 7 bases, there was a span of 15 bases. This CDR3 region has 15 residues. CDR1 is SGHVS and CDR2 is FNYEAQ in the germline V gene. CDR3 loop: CASSFGSSGGGELFF. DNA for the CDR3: TGTGCCAGCAGCTTCGGGTCCTCAGGAGGCGGGGAGCTGTTTTTT.

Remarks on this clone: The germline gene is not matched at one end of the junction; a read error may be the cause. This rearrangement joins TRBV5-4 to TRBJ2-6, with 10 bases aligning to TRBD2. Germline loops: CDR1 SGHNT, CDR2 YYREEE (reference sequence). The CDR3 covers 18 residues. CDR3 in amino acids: CARSGGGLALSGANVLTF. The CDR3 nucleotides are TGTGCCCGCAGCGGGGGGGGACTAGCGTTATCTGGGGCCAACGTCCTGACTTTC.